The clone carrying this TCR beta chain was detected ten times or more. The data derive from a study of blood T cells in healthy people across ages. A second PCR, run for 7 to 11 cycles, used a sample-barcoded 5' primer plus a J-beta primer mix. TCRdb redid the calling of the 5' RACE reads with MiXCR, one entry per CDR3 protein. The sample carries 350,000 to 450,000 distinct CDR3 sequences, 45% to 60% recorded once. Every participating donor contributed roughly 9.6 milliliters of peripheral blood through a draw. Every sample gave at least 5 micrograms of total RNA when it was extracted. The CDR3 spans 15 residues. Trimming removed 5 bases at V and 5 bases at J, with 15 bases between. The V gene's germline CDR1 is SEHNR and CDR2 FQNEAQ (reference sequence).

What was sequenced was blood. The origin of this receptor is a man aged 55 to 70 in good health. The J gene is TRBJ1-4, the V gene TRBV7-9; a possible D gene is TRBD1 (5 bases). CDR3 sequence: CASSRDAGGNEKLFF. In DNA form, the CDR3 reads TGTGCCAGCAGCCGGGACGCAGGAGGGAATGAAAAACTGTTTTTT.